Shown below are 30 T cell receptor beta chains from a single sample sequenced in a study of CXCR3-negative and CXCR3-positive naive CD8 T cells. Study findings and constraints: Hydrophobicity of TRB CDR3s was greater in CXCR3-positive naive cells than in CXCR3-negative naive cells.

Libraries were UMI-labeled 5' RACE TRB cDNA. TCRdb derives one entry per CDR3 protein from the 5' RACE reads, leaving out DNA. The sample has about 130,000 distinct CDR3 sequences. No antigen has been assigned to these receptors. Input material: naive CXCR3+ CD8+ T cells from blood. Subset noted: CD45RO-CCR7+CD27+CD95- naive CD8+ T cells expressing CXCR3 (TNR3+). These receptors were obtained from a human donor in good health. Some clones in this sample may be carry-over from other donors' samples.

The J gene is TRBJ1-5, the V gene TRBV5-5; without DNA, the TCRdb call of TRBD1 cannot be checked. The CDR3 is 15 amino acids. The germline V gene encodes CDR1 SGHKS and CDR2 YYEKEE (reference sequence). The CDR3 here is CASSLGGGVNQPQHF.

The chain combines TRBV11-2 with TRBJ2-7. The CDR3 has 11 amino acids. Germline loops: CDR1 SGHAT, CDR2 FQNNGV. This chain's CDR3 is CASTSSYEQYF.

The rearrangement links TRBV7-2 to TRBJ1-4; the TCRdb call, TRBD1, lacks DNA for checking. The CDR3 sequence is 13 residues long. The germline CDR1 and CDR2 sequences are SGHTA and FQGNSA. CDR3 sequence reads: CASSLGIGGELFF. The whole variable domain, filled in from reference TRBV7-2 and TRBJ1-4, reads GAGVSQSPSNKVTEKGKDVELRCDPISGHTALYWYRQSLGQGLEFLIYFQGNSAPDKSGLPSDRFSAERTGGSVSTLTIQRTQQEDSAVYLCASSLGIGGELFFGSGTQLSVL.

This rearrangement joins TRBV15 to TRBJ2-5; TCRdb's D gene call, TRBD1, goes unchecked for lack of DNA. Germline V gene lookup returns CDR1 LNHNV and CDR2 YYDKDF (reference sequence). CDR3 length: 15 residues. The CDR3 sequence: CATSRVPLGGETQYF.

The chain combines TRBV10-1 with TRBJ1-6. Germline loops: CDR1 WNHNN, CDR2 SYGVQD (reference sequence). The CDR3 spans 11 residues. The CDR3 sequence: CASSEKHVLHF.

The V and J genes are TRBV29-1 and TRBJ2-2; checking the TCRdb D call of TRBD2 is not possible without DNA. CDR3 length equals 14 residues. From germline, CDR1 is SQVTM and CDR2 ANQGSEA. CDR3 in amino acids: CSVNLGLAAGELFF.

The chain carries TRBV5-1 and TRBJ2-5. CDR1 and CDR2 (germline): SGHRS, YFSETQ. The CDR3 loop spans 16 amino acids. The CDR3 protein is CASSLEGVGNWETQYF.

The chain joins TRBV2 to TRBJ2-2; TCRdb's D gene call, TRBD1, goes unchecked for lack of DNA. The CDR3 is 15 residues long. Germline assignment: CDR1 SNHLY and CDR2 FYNNEI. The CDR3 is CASNEEGGLAGELFF.

This chain uses TRBV19 with TRBJ2-7; TCRdb picks TRBD1, but there is no DNA to check that call. The CDR3 has 15 amino acids. The germline gives CDR1 LNHDA, CDR2 SQIVND (reference sequence). The CDR3 sequence is CASSIGAAGDYEQYF.

The chain's CDR3 is CASSFWMNTEAFF. The chain is built from TRBV7-2 and TRBJ1-1. Germline CDR1 is SGHTA and CDR2 is FQGNSA. This CDR3 has 13 residues. Variable domain in full (rest from reference TRBV7-2 and TRBJ1-1): GAGVSQSPSNKVTEKGKDVELRCDPISGHTALYWYRQSLGQGLEFLIYFQGNSAPDKSGLPSDRFSAERTGGSVSTLTIQRTQQEDSAVYLCASSFWMNTEAFFGQGTRLTVV.

The chain is built from TRBV7-9 and TRBJ2-1; TCRdb reports TRBD1, a call that lacks DNA to check it against. Germline-derived CDR1 and CDR2 are SEHNR and FQNEAQ (reference sequence). The CDR3 contains 14 residues. The CDR3 spells CASLSGTGLNEQFF.

The chain joins TRBV4-2 to TRBJ2-1; TCRdb designates TRBD2, a call that cannot be tested without DNA. The CDR3 sequence is 17 residues long. The germline gives CDR1 LGHNA, CDR2 YNFKEQ. This chain's CDR3 is CASSQQGTSGMRNEQFF.

The chain carries TRBV12-3 or TRBV12-4 and TRBJ2-1. The CDR3 consists of 11 residues. CDR3: CASSSGPAQFF.

The rearrangement uses TRBV2 and TRBJ2-7; without DNA, the TCRdb call of TRBD1 cannot be checked. There are 13 residues in the CDR3. Germline lookup yields CDR1 SNHLY and CDR2 FYNNEI. The CDR3 loop reads CASSEGADYEQYF.

The chain has TRBV5-1 and TRBJ1-2; TCRdb selects TRBD1, and the lack of DNA leaves this call unchecked. This CDR3 has 14 amino acids. Germline CDR1 is SGHRS and CDR2 is YFSETQ. The CDR3 protein is CASSLGQGNYGYTF.

The chain links TRBV2 to TRBJ2-1. The CDR3 is made up of 12 amino acids. From germline, CDR1 is SNHLY and CDR2 FYNNEI. CDR3 sequence reads: CASKQLYNEQFF.

This chain links TRBV6-2 or TRBV6-3 with TRBJ2-2. Germline V gene data show CDR1 as MNHEY and CDR2 as SVGEGT. This CDR3 comprises 15 residues. CDR3: CASSYSEEYTGELFF.

The chain couples TRBV15 to TRBJ2-3; TCRdb selects TRBD1, and the lack of DNA leaves this call unchecked. The CDR3 has 17 residues. Germline loops: CDR1 LNHNV, CDR2 YYDKDF (reference sequence). The chain's CDR3 is CATSRDGAGINTDTQYF.

The rearrangement links TRBV15 to TRBJ2-5; there is no DNA to check the TCRdb D call of TRBD1. This CDR3 comprises 14 residues. CDR1 LNHNV and CDR2 YYDKDF come from the germline V gene (reference sequence). Here the CDR3 reads CATSRPGSAETQYF.

The J gene is TRBJ2-2, the V gene TRBV14. The V gene's germline CDR1 is SGHDN and CDR2 FVKESK. This CDR3 spans 13 amino acids. CDR3 sequence reads: CASSQVNTGELFF.

The chain employs TRBV28 and TRBJ2-2; with no DNA, the TCRdb D assignment of TRBD1 cannot be verified. Germline V lookup: CDR1 MDHEN, CDR2 SYDVKM. The CDR3 has 15 residues. CDR3 sequence reads: CASSFRGGRAGELFF.

The chain uses TRBV12-3 or TRBV12-4 and TRBJ2-7. The CDR3 is 13 residues long. CDR3 amino acids: CASGLRTDYEQYF.

V and J are TRBV12-3 or TRBV12-4 and TRBJ1-2; TCRdb's assignment of TRBD1 cannot be checked, as there is no DNA. The CDR3 extends over 14 amino acids. The CDR3 sequence is CASSFSRSNYGYTF.

The rearrangement links TRBV4-2 to TRBJ1-6; absent DNA, TCRdb's TRBD1 call cannot be checked. This CDR3 region has 14 residues. The germline CDR1 and CDR2 sequences are LGHNA and YNFKEQ. This CDR3 is CASSQGDVNSPLHF.

The chain carries TRBV29-1 and TRBJ2-7; TCRdb's D call, TRBD1, is unchecked because there is no DNA. Germline values: CDR1 SQVTM, CDR2 ANQGSEA. The CDR3 totals 14 residues. The CDR3 spells CSVSGTGWSGEQYF.

The chain employs TRBV12-3 or TRBV12-4 and TRBJ1-1. The CDR3 sequence is 13 residues long. The CDR3 loop is CASSYRGTTEAFF.

V and J are TRBV15 and TRBJ2-1. Looked up from germline, CDR1 is LNHNV and CDR2 is YYDKDF (reference sequence). The CDR3 runs 18 residues. CDR3: CATSRDASFAASYNEQFF.

V is TRBV25-1 and J is TRBJ2-2; the D gene TCRdb calls, TRBD1, cannot be checked with no DNA. Germline V gives CDR1 MGHDK, CDR2 SYGVNS. The CDR3 length is 16 residues. The CDR3 loop reads CASSDRDPAGTGELFF.

The J gene is TRBJ1-2, the V gene TRBV7-8. There are 12 residues in the CDR3. CDR1 SGHVS and CDR2 FQNEAQ come from the germline V gene. The CDR3 loop reads CASSLSEDGYTF.

CDR3 region: CASSIPGDGEQFF. The chain uses TRBV19 and TRBJ2-1; TCRdb picks TRBD1, but there is no DNA to check that call. The germline V gene encodes CDR1 LNHDA and CDR2 SQIVND (reference sequence). The CDR3 has 13 residues.